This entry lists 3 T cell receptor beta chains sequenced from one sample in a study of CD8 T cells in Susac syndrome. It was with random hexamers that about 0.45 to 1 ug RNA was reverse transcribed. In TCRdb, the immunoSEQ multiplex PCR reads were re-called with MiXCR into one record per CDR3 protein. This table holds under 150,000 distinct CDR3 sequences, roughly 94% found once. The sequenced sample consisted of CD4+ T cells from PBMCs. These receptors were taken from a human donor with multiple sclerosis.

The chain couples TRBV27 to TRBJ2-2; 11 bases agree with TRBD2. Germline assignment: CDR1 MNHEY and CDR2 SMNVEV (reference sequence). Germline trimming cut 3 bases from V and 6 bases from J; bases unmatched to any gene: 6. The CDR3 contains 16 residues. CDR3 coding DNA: TGTGCCAGCAGTTTCTTAGCGGGAGGGCCCGCCGGGGAGCTGTTTTTT. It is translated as CASSFLAGGPAGELFF.

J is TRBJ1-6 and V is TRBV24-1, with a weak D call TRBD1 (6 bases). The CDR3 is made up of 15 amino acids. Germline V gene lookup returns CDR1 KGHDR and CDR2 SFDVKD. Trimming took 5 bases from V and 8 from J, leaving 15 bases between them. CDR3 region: CATSAQGRMDSPLHF. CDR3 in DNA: TGTGCCACCAGTGCCCAGGGGAGAATGGATTCACCCCTCCACTTT.

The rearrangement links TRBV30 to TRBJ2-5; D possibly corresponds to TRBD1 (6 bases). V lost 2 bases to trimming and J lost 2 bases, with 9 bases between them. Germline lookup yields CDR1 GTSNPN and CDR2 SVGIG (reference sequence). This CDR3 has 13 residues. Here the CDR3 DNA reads TGTGCCTGGAGTAGGGGGAATCAAGAGACCCAGTACTTC. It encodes CAWSRGNQETQYF. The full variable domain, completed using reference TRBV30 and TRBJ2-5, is SQTIHQWPATLVQPVGSPLSLECTVEGTSNPNLYWYRQAAGRGLQLLFYSVGIGQISSEVPQNLSASRPQDRQFILSSKKLLLSDSGFYLCAWSRGNQETQYFGPGTRLLVL.